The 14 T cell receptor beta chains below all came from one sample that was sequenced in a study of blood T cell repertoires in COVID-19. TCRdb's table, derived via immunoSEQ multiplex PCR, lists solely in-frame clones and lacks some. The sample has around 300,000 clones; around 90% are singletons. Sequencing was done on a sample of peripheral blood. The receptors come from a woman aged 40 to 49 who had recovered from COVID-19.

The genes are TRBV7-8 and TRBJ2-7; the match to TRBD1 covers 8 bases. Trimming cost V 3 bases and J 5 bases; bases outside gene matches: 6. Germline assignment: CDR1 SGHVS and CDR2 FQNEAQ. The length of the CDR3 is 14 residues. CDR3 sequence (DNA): TGTGCCAGCAGCTTCGGACAGGGCATTCACGAGCAGTACTTC. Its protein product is CASSFGQGIHEQYF.

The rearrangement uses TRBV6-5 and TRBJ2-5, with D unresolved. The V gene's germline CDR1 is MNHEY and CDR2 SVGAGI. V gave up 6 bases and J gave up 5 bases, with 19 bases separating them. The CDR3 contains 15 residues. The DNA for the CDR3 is TGTGCCAGCAGACCGAATCCCATTCCGAGGGAGACCCAGTACTTC. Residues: CASRPNPIPRETQYF.

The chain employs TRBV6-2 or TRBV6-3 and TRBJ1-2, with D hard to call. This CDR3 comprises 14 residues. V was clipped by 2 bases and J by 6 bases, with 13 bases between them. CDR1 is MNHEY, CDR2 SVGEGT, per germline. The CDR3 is CASSYQGLGDGYTF. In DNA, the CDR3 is TGTGCCAGCAGTTACCAAGGTCTAGGCGATGGCTACACCTTC.

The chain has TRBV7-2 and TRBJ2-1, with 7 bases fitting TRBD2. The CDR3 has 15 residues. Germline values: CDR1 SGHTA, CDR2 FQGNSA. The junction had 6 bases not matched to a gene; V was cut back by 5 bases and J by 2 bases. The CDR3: CASSGAAGAYNEQFF. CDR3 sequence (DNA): TGTGCCAGCAGCGGAGCCGCGGGGGCCTACAATGAGCAGTTCTTC.

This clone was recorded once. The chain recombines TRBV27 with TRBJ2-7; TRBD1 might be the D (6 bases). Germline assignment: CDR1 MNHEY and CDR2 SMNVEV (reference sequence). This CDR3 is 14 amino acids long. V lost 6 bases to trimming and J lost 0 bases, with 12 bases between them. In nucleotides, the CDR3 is TGTGCCAGCAGGAGGGACAAGTTCTCCTACGAGCAGTACTTC. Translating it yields CASRRDKFSYEQYF.

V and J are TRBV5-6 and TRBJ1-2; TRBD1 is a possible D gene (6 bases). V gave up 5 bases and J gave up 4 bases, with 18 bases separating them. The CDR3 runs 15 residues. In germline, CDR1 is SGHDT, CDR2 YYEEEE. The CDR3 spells CASSWGGLSTYGYTF. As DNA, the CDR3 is TGTGCCAGCAGTTGGGGGGGCCTTTCTACCTATGGCTACACCTTC. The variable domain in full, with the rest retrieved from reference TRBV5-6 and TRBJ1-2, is DAGVTQSPTHLIKTRGQQVTLRCSPKSGHDTVSWYQQALGQGPQFIFQYYEEEERQRGNFPDRFSGHQFPNYSSELNVNALLLGDSALYLCASSWGGLSTYGYTFGSGTRLTVV.

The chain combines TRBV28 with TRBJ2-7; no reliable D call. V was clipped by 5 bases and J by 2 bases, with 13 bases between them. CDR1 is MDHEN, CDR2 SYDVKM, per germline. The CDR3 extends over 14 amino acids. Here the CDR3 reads CASSAHMRTYEQYF. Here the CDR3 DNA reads TGTGCCAGCAGTGCCCATATGAGGACCTACGAGCAGTACTTC. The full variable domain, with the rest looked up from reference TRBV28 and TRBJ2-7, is DVKVTQSSRYLVKRTGEKVFLECVQDMDHENMFWYRQDPGLGLRLIYFSYDVKMKEKGDIPEGYSVSREKKERFSLILESASTNQTSMYLCASSAHMRTYEQYFGPGTRLTVT.

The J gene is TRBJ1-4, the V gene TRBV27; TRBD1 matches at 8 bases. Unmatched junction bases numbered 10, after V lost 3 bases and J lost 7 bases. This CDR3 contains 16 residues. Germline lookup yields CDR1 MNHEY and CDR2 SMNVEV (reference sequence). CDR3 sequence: CASSFGQGARFEKLFF. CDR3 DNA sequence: TGTGCCAGCAGTTTTGGCCAGGGGGCGAGGTTTGAAAAACTGTTTTTT.

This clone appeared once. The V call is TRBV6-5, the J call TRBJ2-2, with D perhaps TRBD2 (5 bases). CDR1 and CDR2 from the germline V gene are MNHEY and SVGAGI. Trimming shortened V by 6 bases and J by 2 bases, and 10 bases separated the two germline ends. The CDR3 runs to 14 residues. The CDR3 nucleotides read TGTGCCAGCAGCCCCGGACTTAACACCGGGGAGCTGTTTTTT. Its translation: CASSPGLNTGELFF.

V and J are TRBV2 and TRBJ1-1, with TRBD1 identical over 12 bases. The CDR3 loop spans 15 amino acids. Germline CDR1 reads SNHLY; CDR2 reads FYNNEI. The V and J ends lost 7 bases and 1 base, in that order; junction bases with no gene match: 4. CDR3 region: CASTGQGARNTEAFF. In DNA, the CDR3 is TGTGCCAGCACGGGACAGGGGGCGCGGAACACTGAAGCTTTCTTT.

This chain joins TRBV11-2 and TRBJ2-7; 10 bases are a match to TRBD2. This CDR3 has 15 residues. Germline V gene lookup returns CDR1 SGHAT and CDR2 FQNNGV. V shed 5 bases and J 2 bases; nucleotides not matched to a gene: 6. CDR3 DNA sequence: TGTGCCAGCAGCCCCGGACTAGCGGCTACCTACGAGCAGTACTTC. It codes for CASSPGLAATYEQYF. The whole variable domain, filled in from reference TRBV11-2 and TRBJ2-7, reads EAGVAQSPRYKIIEKRQSVAFWCNPISGHATLYWYQQILGQGPKLLIQFQNNGVVDDSQLPKDRFSAERLKGVDSTLKIQPAKLEDSAVYLCASSPGLAATYEQYFGPGTRLTVT.

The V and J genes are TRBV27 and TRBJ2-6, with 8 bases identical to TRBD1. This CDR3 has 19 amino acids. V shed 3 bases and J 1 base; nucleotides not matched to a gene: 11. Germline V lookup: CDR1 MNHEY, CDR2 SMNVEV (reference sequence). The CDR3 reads CASSLARTGKSSGANVLTF. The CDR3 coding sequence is TGTGCCAGCAGTTTGGCCCGGACAGGGAAGAGTTCTGGGGCCAACGTCCTGACTTTC.

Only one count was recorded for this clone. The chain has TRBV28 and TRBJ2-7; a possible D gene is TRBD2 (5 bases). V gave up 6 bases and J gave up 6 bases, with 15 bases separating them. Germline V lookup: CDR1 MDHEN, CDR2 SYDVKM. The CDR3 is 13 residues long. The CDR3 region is CASSTLGLFEQYF. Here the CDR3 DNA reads TGTGCCAGCAGCACATTAGGACTTTTCGAGCAGTACTTC.

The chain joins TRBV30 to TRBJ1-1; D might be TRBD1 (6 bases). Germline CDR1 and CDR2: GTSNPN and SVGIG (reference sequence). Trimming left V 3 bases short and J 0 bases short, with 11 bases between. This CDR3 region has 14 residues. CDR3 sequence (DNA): TGTGCCTGGAGGCCAGGACAGATGAACACTGAAGCTTTCTTT. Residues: CAWRPGQMNTEAFF.